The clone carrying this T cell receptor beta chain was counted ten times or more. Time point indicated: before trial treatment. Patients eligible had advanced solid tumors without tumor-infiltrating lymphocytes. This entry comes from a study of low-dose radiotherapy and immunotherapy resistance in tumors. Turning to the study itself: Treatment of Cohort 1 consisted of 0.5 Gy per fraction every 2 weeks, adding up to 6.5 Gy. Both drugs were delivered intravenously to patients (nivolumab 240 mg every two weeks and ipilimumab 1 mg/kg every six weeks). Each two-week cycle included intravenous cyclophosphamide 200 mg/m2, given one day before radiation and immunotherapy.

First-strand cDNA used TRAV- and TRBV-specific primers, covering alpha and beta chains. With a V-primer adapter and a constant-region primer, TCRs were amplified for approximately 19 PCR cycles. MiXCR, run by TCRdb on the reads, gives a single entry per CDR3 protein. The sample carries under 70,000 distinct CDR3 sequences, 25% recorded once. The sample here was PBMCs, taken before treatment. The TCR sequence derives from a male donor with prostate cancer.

The CDR3 reads CASGKDGPTYEQYF. In nucleotides, the CDR3 is TGTGCCAGCGGCAAGGACGGTCCCACCTACGAGCAGTACTTC. This rearrangement joins TRBV6-2 or TRBV6-3 to TRBJ2-7; the D is unclear. V was pared by 8 bases and J by 2 bases, with 16 bases between. The CDR3 covers 14 residues. Germline V gives CDR1 MNHEY, CDR2 SVGEGT.